The 17 T cell receptor beta chains presented below share a single source sample, sequenced in a study of blood T cells in healthy people across ages. Primed by a sample-barcoded 5' primer and a J-beta primer mix, a second PCR proceeded for about 6 to 12 cycles. TCRdb re-called the 5' RACE reads with MiXCR, one entry per CDR3 protein. The sample yields hundreds of thousands of distinct CDR3 sequences, about 61% seen once. Sample: blood. These receptors were collected from a man aged 35 to 55 in good health.

The genes are TRBV12-3 or TRBV12-4 and TRBJ1-5; D remains unclear. The CDR3 is made up of 14 amino acids. Trimming cost V 3 bases and J 5 bases, with 11 bases left between them. The CDR3 bases are TGTGCCAGCAGTTTCGTCCGCGGAGATCAGCCCCAGCATTTT. It yields the protein CASSFVRGDQPQHF.

This clonotype has only a few counts. The chain links TRBV20-1 to TRBJ2-5; the match to TRBD2 covers 9 bases. V gave up 0 bases and J gave up 0 bases; unmatched junction bases: 5. The CDR3 runs to 16 residues. Germline CDR1 DFQATT, CDR2 SNEGSKA (reference sequence). The CDR3 DNA reads TGCAGTGCTAGAGATAGTCTAGCGGGGTACCAAGAGACCCAGTACTTC. It specifies CSARDSLAGYQETQYF.

The CDR3 spells CAWGDRSTDTQYF. CDR3 nucleotides: TGTGCCTGGGGGGACAGAAGCACAGATACGCAGTATTTT. The gene calls are TRBV30 and TRBJ2-3; 7 nucleotides match TRBD1. The CDR3 sequence is 13 residues long. From germline, CDR1 is GTSNPN and CDR2 SVGIG (reference sequence). After removal of 5 bases from V and 0 bases from J, the junction contained 2 bases not matched to a gene.

The chain combines TRBV28 with TRBJ2-4; TRBD1 might be the D (5 bases). The J call may not be correct, given that the DNA end is closer to TRBJ2-7. This CDR3 has 11 residues. Looked up from germline, CDR1 is MDHEN and CDR2 is SYDVKM. The CDR3 DNA is TGTGCCAGCAGAGACAGCTCCGAGCAGTACTTC. Translated, it gives CASRDSSEQYF.

The chain employs TRBV5-8 and TRBJ1-1, with a weak D call TRBD1 (6 bases). This CDR3 is 12 amino acids long. CDR1 is SGHTS, CDR2 YDEGEE, per germline. The V gene lost 2 bases and the J gene lost 6 bases, with 8 bases spanning the gap. The CDR3: CASSLRTAEAFF. The CDR3 DNA follows: TGTGCCAGCAGCTTACGGACAGCTGAAGCTTTCTTT.

This clonotype was picked up a small number of times. The chain couples TRBV25-1 to TRBJ2-7, with 7 bases that match TRBD1. The V segment lost 5 bases and the J segment 2 bases; nucleotides outside the gene matches: 6. This CDR3 has 14 amino acids. Germline CDR1 and CDR2: MGHDK and SYGVNS. The CDR3 region has the DNA TGTGCCAGCAGTAGAACAGGGGCCACCTACGAGCAGTACTTC. It encodes CASSRTGATYEQYF.

V and J are TRBV4-2 and TRBJ2-4; 8 positions agree with TRBD1. Gene TRBJ2-7 matches the end of the DNA better, so the J call may be wrong. This CDR3 is built from 17 residues. Germline V gene sequence: CDR1 LGHNA, CDR2 YNFKEQ. The CDR3, as DNA: TGTGCCAGCAGCCAAGATGAGGGCAGGGGGCTGTTCGACGAGCAGTACTTC. This translates into CASSQDEGRGLFDEQYF.

This clonotype was picked up one time. The rearrangement joins TRBV16 to TRBJ1-1; D unresolved. The germline V gene encodes CDR1 KGHSY and CDR2 FQNENV. Trimming cost V 2 bases and J 1 base, with 11 bases left between them. There are 15 residues in the CDR3. The CDR3 sequence: CASSQLGQKNTEAFF. CDR3 DNA: TGTGCCAGCAGCCAACTTGGGCAGAAGAACACTGAAGCTTTCTTT.

This clonotype was seen a few times. The chain links TRBV20-1 to TRBJ2-1, with 10 nucleotides matching TRBD2. Germline assignment: CDR1 DFQATT and CDR2 SNEGSKA (reference sequence). CDR3 length equals 16 residues. Losses at the gene ends were 0 bases for V and 7 bases for J; bases not matched to a gene: 9. The CDR3 region has the DNA TGCAGTGCTAGAGAGGTCAGCGGGAGGGCCCTTAATGAGCAGTTCTTC. It specifies CSAREVSGRALNEQFF.

The chain employs TRBV20-1 and TRBJ2-3, with D possibly TRBD2 on 9 matching bases. The CDR3 totals 18 residues. Deletions cut 1 base from V and 3 bases from J, with 23 bases between. CDR1 DFQATT and CDR2 SNEGSKA come from the germline V gene (reference sequence). The CDR3, as DNA: TGCAGTGCTAGAGTCGGGTCAGGGGGCGGGGGGGCAACAGATACGCAGTATTTT. Amino acid sequence: CSARVGSGGGGATDTQYF.

The chain is built from TRBV7-9 and TRBJ1-2; D unresolved. The CDR3 consists of 13 residues. Looked up from germline, CDR1 is SEHNR and CDR2 is FQNEAQ (reference sequence). The V gene lost 5 bases and the J gene lost 5 bases, with 12 bases spanning the gap. The CDR3 here is CASSPDVLYGYTF. The DNA of the CDR3 is TGTGCCAGCAGCCCAGACGTCCTGTATGGCTACACCTTC.

The chain couples TRBV20-1 to TRBJ2-7; 11 nucleotides line up with TRBD2. The CDR3 spans 16 residues. The V gene's germline CDR1 is DFQATT and CDR2 SNEGSKA (reference sequence). V was clipped by 0 bases and J by 3 bases; unmatched bases: 7. CDR3 sequence reads: CSARDLSSGRYYEQYF. The CDR3 bases are TGCAGTGCTAGAGATCTTTCTAGCGGGAGGTACTACGAGCAGTACTTC.

The rearrangement joins TRBV3-1 to TRBJ2-3, with 9 bases fitting TRBD2. Germline V gene sequence: CDR1 LGHDT, CDR2 YNNKEL (reference sequence). The CDR3 length is 18 residues. The V segment lost 0 bases and the J segment 0 bases; nucleotides outside the gene matches: 7. The CDR3 is CASSQDIRGLASTDTQYF. CDR3 in DNA: TGTGCCAGCAGCCAAGATATCAGAGGACTAGCGAGCACAGATACGCAGTATTTT.

The chain employs TRBV20-1 and TRBJ2-4; TRBD2 is a possible D gene (6 bases). TRBJ2-7 matches the DNA end more closely, so the J call is doubtful. The CDR3 has 12 residues. The V gene's germline CDR1 is DFQATT and CDR2 SNEGSKA (reference sequence). CDR3 DNA sequence: TGCAGTGCTAGGATTGCGGGATACGAGCAGTACTTC. It yields the protein CSARIAGYEQYF.

The J gene is TRBJ2-1, the V gene TRBV6-2 or TRBV6-3; 9 nucleotides agree with TRBD2. J gave up 0 bases and V 6 bases, and 6 bases lay outside the gene matches. The length of the CDR3 is 16 residues. The germline CDR1 and CDR2 sequences are MNHEY and SVGEGT. For the CDR3, the DNA is TGTGCCAGCAGGGGGGTACTAGCGGGCTCCTACAATGAGCAGTTCTTC. It encodes CASRGVLAGSYNEQFF.

V usage is TRBV9 and J usage is TRBJ2-5, with TRBD2 matching over 7 bases. The assigned J gene may be wrong: the sequence end matches TRBJ2-7 better. This CDR3 contains 14 residues. CDR1 is SGDLS and CDR2 is YYNGEE in the germline V gene. CDR3 sequence (DNA): TGTGCCAGCAGCGCGGGGGACTACCCCTACGAGCAGTACTTC. It encodes CASSAGDYPYEQYF.

The chain recombines TRBV4-3 with TRBJ2-7; D possibly corresponds to TRBD2 (5 bases). The CDR3 has 15 amino acids. The V end was cut by 1 base, the J end by 0 bases, with 10 bases between. The germline CDR1 and CDR2 sequences are LGHNA and YSLEER. CDR3 loop: CASSQGGLSSYEQYF. Here the CDR3 DNA reads TGCGCCAGCAGCCAAGGAGGGCTCAGCTCCTACGAGCAGTACTTC.